This passage covers 8 T cell receptor beta chains from one sample sequenced in a study of cytomegalovirus exposure and HLA in healthy donors. Researchers ran the PCR with 60 Vbeta and 13 Jbeta primers. TCRdb's table, derived via immunoSEQ multiplex PCR, lists solely in-frame clones and lacks some. This table holds some 90,000 clones, nearly 80% found once. Sequencing was carried out using PBMCs. Receptors originate from a woman aged 40 to 50 in good health and CMV-seronegative.

V gene TRBV28 combines with J gene TRBJ2-7, with 11 nucleotides matching TRBD1. The V gene's germline CDR1 is MDHEN and CDR2 SYDVKM. The CDR3 is made up of 14 amino acids. J gave up 5 bases and V 4 bases, and 4 bases lay outside the gene matches. DNA for the CDR3: TGTGCCAGCAGTTCGACGGACAGGGGGCACGAGCAGTACTTC. Translation gives CASSSTDRGHEQYF.

Concerning this clone itself: An end of the junction does not agree with germline; a read error may underlie this. The sample has other DNA sequences that encode this CDR3 too. This sequence joins TRBV27 and TRBJ2-7; 11 bases fit TRBD2. There are 17 residues in the CDR3. Germline CDR1 is MNHEY and CDR2 is SMNVEV (reference sequence). The CDR3 DNA sequence: TGTGCCAGCAGTCCCCGGATTAGCGGGAGGGCCTTTTACGAACAGTACTTC. This translates into CASSPRISGRAFYEQYF.

This chain links TRBV6-5 with TRBJ1-1, with D possibly matching TRBD1 (5 bases). The CDR3 runs 13 residues. The V gene lost 7 bases and the J gene lost 7 bases, with 16 bases spanning the gap. The germline gives CDR1 MNHEY, CDR2 SVGAGI. The CDR3 spells CASIVRGSREAFF. The CDR3 DNA follows: TGTGCCAGCATTGTTCGGGGGTCGCGTGAAGCTTTCTTT.

The gene calls are TRBV27 and TRBJ2-2, with 7 nucleotides matching TRBD1. V lost 6 bases to trimming and J lost 5 bases; unmatched junction nucleotides: 12. The CDR3 is 16 residues long. Germline loops: CDR1 MNHEY, CDR2 SMNVEV (reference sequence). CDR3: CASSQVSGGGTGELFF. The CDR3 coding sequence is TGTGCCAGCAGCCAAGTCTCAGGGGGTGGAACCGGGGAGCTGTTTTTT.

This chain uses TRBV9 with TRBJ2-6; D unclear. The ends were cut back, 0 bases at V and 0 bases at J, with 4 bases in the middle. The CDR3 loop spans 15 amino acids. The germline V gene encodes CDR1 SGDLS and CDR2 YYNGEE. CDR3 in amino acids: CASSVESSGANVLTF. The CDR3 bases are TGTGCCAGCAGCGTAGAGAGCTCTGGGGCCAACGTCCTGACTTTC.

In its sample, this clone was seen once. V and J are TRBV19 and TRBJ2-1, with 7 bases that match TRBD2. The CDR3 spans 17 residues. V was pared by 3 bases and J by 8 bases, with 16 bases of the junction left unmatched. Germline assignment: CDR1 LNHDA and CDR2 SQIVND (reference sequence). CDR3 DNA sequence: TGTGCCAGTAGTATCAGTGGGCTGGCGGGAGAGGGATATGAGCAGTTCTTC. It encodes CASSISGLAGEGYEQFF.

The chain carries TRBV27 and TRBJ2-7; 12 bases align to TRBD2. The germline V gene has CDR1 MNHEY and CDR2 SMNVEV (reference sequence). The CDR3 totals 17 residues. Losses at the gene ends were 4 bases for V and 2 bases for J; bases not matched to a gene: 9. Written as DNA, the CDR3 is TGTGCCAGCAGTTCGACTAGCGGGAGCAGGGTAGCCTACGAGCAGTACTTC. Protein sequence: CASSSTSGSRVAYEQYF.

This CDR3 reads CASSLGGLAVNTGELFF. The CDR3 DNA follows: TGTGCCAGCAGTTTAGGGGGACTAGCGGTGAACACCGGGGAGCTGTTTTTT. The gene calls are TRBV27 and TRBJ2-2, with 11 nucleotides matching TRBD2. The CDR3 has 17 residues. CDR1 and CDR2 from the germline V gene are MNHEY and SMNVEV (reference sequence). V gave up 2 bases and J gave up 1 base; unmatched junction bases: 3.